These 8 T cell receptor beta chains were all obtained from the same sample, sequenced in a study of Ad26.COV2.S vaccination and SARS-CoV-2 variants (dated by TCRdb to 2020 to 2023). Libraries were prepared through the immunoSEQ multiplex PCR assay. Here the immuneACCESS table is served through TCRdb, limited to in-frame sequences with V and J called. Missing clones are a known gap in these copies; in checked studies unresolved V genes cover under half, and the rest lacks a known reason. The sample table shows about 400,000 clones, and roughly 90% are seen once. The biggest ten clones account for around 1.8% of the sample. The treatment or condition label on this specimen signifies: roughly 18 received Ad26.COV2.S at low or high dose, single or two shots; several received placebo; per-sample allocation not given. Repertoires of vaccine and placebo recipients were sequenced from samples collected on day 63 after the first injection.

The starting material was peripheral blood, obtained in a trial of Ad26.COV2.S vaccine versus placebo. The receptors originated from a person aged 18-60 years who received the Ad26.COV2.S COVID-19 vaccine or a placebo.

The gene calls are TRBV9 and TRBJ2-1, with D hard to call. Germline V gene lookup returns CDR1 SGDLS and CDR2 YYNGEE. CDR3 length: 13 residues. V was cut by 3 bases and J by 5 bases, with 9 bases left in between. The DNA of the CDR3 is TGTGCCAGCAGCGCCTATTTAGACAATGAGCAGTTCTTC. Translation gives CASSAYLDNEQFF.

CDR3 bases: TGTGCCAGCAGCCCCGGGACAGGGGGGTACGAGCAGTACTTC. It is translated as CASSPGTGGYEQYF. The chain is built from TRBV7-8 and TRBJ2-7; 11 bases fit TRBD1. CDR1 SGHVS and CDR2 FQNEAQ come from the germline V gene. Losses at the gene ends were 5 bases for V and 4 bases for J; bases not matched to a gene: 4. This CDR3 is 14 amino acids long.

V gene TRBV30 combines with J gene TRBJ2-2; unclear D gene. The CDR3 spans 13 residues. V lost 4 bases and J 0 bases, leaving 6 bases between the germline ends. The V gene's germline CDR1 is GTSNPN and CDR2 SVGIG (reference sequence). The CDR3 DNA is TGTGCCTGGAAGAACACGAACACCGGGGAGCTGTTTTTT. The encoded protein is CAWKNTNTGELFF.

Only one count was recorded for this clone. CDR3 nucleotides: TGTGCCAGCAGCTTGACCTCCCTGGGCGAGCAGTACTTC. It codes for CASSLTSLGEQYF. The J gene is TRBJ2-7, the V gene TRBV7-2; D gene unclear. V was cut by 3 bases and J by 6 bases, with 12 bases left in between. Germline lookup yields CDR1 SGHTA and CDR2 FQGNSA. The length of the CDR3 is 13 residues.

The CDR3: CASSERTGNQPQHF. CDR3 sequence (DNA): TGTGCCAGCAGTGAACGTACGGGCAATCAGCCCCAGCATTTT. J is TRBJ1-5 and V is TRBV2; D unclear. The CDR3 sequence is 14 residues long. Germline V gene data show CDR1 as SNHLY and CDR2 as FYNNEI. The ends were cut back, 2 bases at V and 2 bases at J, with 7 bases in the middle.

The V and J genes are TRBV6-2 or TRBV6-3 and TRBJ1-6; D not certain. CDR1 and CDR2 from the germline V gene are MNHEY and SVGEGT. This CDR3 has 16 residues. V dropped 0 bases and J dropped 7 bases, with 13 bases sitting between them. The CDR3 DNA follows: TGTGCCAGCAGTTACTCGACCGGGTTACGAAATTCACCCCTCCACTTT. This translates into CASSYSTGLRNSPLHF.

The rearrangement uses TRBV28 and TRBJ2-7, with D perhaps matching TRBD1 (5 bases). The CDR3 is 14 residues long. Germline V gene data show CDR1 as MDHEN and CDR2 as SYDVKM. Trimming pared 1 base from V and 0 bases from J, leaving 7 bases between. The CDR3 nucleotides are TGTGCCAGCAGTTTATTCAGGGCCTCCTACGAGCAGTACTTC. Protein sequence: CASSLFRASYEQYF.

J is TRBJ1-1 and V is TRBV30, with a tentative D call TRBD1 (5 bases). This CDR3 contains 14 residues. V lost 5 bases and J lost 5, with 18 bases in between. Germline CDR1 and CDR2: GTSNPN and SVGIG (reference sequence). CDR3 loop: CAWYWGIVRTEAFF. The CDR3 DNA is TGTGCCTGGTACTGGGGGATCGTTCGGACTGAAGCTTTCTTT.